This TCR beta chain was captured by sequencing in a study of Ad26.COV2.S vaccination and SARS-CoV-2 variants. Study background: The study gave Ad26.COV2.S intramuscularly, once or twice 56 days apart.

The study, taken as a whole, reports: An underestimation of total T cell responses may have resulted from the TCR breadth and depth analyses.

Germline V gives CDR1 WNHNN, CDR2 SYGVQD (reference sequence). CDR3 length equals 13 residues. Deletions cut 6 bases from V and 0 bases from J, with 8 bases between. Stated treatment: roughly 19 received Ad26.COV2.S at low or high dose, single or two shots; a few received placebo; per-sample allocation not given. Following the first vaccine or placebo injection, samples were taken on day 63. The donor was a Boston adult aged 18-55 years. Expressing Wuhan-strain SARS-CoV-2 spike, an Ad26 vector served as the vaccine. Assay: immunoSEQ multiplex PCR; the TCRdb copy retains only in-frame clones and omits some. The sample yields 360,000 or so clones, about 91% seen once. This clone was seen only a few times. The target antigen is unknown.

Source: peripheral blood, taken in a trial of Ad26.COV2.S vaccine versus placebo. This clonotype was sampled from a person between 18 and 65 years old who received the Ad26.COV2.S COVID-19 vaccine or a placebo. The chain couples TRBV10-1 to TRBJ1-1; D unresolved. DNA of the CDR3: TGCGCCAGCAGACAGAAGTTGAACACTGAAGCTTTCTTT. Its protein product is CASRQKLNTEAFF.